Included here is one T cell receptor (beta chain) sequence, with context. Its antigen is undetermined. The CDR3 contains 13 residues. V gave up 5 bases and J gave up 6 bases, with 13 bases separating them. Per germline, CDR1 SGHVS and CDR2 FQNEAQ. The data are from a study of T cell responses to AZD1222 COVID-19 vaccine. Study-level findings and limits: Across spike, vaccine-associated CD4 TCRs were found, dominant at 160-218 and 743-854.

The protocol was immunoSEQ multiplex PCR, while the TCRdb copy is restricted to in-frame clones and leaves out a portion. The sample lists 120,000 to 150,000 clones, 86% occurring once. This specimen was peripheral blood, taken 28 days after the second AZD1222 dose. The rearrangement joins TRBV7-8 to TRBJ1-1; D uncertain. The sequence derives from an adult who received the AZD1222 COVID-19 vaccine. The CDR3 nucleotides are TGTGCCAGCAGCGGGGTCCTTGGCCCTGAAGCTTTCTTT. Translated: CASSGVLGPEAFF.